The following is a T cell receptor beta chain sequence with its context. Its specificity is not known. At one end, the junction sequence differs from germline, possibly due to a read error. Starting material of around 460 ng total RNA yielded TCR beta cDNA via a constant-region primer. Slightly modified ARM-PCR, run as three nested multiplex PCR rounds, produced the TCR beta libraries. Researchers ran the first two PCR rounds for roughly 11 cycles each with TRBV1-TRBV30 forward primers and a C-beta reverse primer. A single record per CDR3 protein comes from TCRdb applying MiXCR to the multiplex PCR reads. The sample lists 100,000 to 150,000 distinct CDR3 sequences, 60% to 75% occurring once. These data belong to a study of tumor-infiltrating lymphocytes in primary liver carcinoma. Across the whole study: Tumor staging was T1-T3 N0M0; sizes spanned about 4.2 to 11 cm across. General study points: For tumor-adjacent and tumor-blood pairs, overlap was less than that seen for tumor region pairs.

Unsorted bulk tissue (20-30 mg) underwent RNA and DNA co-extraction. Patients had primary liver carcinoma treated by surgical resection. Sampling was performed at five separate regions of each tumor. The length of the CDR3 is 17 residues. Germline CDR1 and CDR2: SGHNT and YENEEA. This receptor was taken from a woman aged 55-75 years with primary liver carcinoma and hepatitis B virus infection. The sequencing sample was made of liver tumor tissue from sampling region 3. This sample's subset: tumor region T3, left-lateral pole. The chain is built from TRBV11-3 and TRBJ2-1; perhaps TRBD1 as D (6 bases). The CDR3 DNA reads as TGTGCCAGCAGTTTAGGTCAGGGGAAGTGGGGTGTCGATGAGCAGTTCTTC. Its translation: CASSLGQGKWGVDEQFF. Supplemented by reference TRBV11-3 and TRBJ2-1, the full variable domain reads EAGVVQSPRYKIIEKKQPVAFWCNPISGHNTLYWYLQNLGQGPELLIRYENEEAVDDSQLPKDRFSAERLKGVDSTLKIQPAELGDSAVYLCASSLGQGKWGVDEQFFGPGTRLTVL.